These 30 T cell receptor beta chains came from one sample sequenced in a study of glioma-infiltrating T cells. The iRepertoire nested amplicon-rescue multiplex PCR amplified TCR alpha and beta CDR3s from RNA. MiXCR, run by TCRdb on the multiplex PCR reads, gives a single entry per CDR3 protein. The data show approximately 400,000 distinct CDR3 sequences, approximately 42% seen once. The specimen sequenced was glioma tissue, nonneoplastic brain tissue, or PBMCs (not recorded which). The origin of the receptors is a human donor with low-grade glioma or glioblastoma, undergoing nonglioma brain surgery, or in good health (not recorded which).

This chain links TRBV2 with TRBJ1-2, with D uncertain. V was shortened by 9 bases and J by 5 bases, with 16 bases between the two germline ends. Germline loops: CDR1 SNHLY, CDR2 FYNNEI. The CDR3 runs 13 residues. The CDR3 DNA reads TGTGCCAGGACCCGACCCCCCCGGTATGGCTACACCTTC. Amino acids: CARTRPPRYGYTF. Full variable domain (rest looked up from reference TRBV2 and TRBJ1-2): EPEVTQTPSHQVTQMGQEVILRCVPISNHLYFYWYRQILGQKVEFLVSFYNNEISEKSEIFDDQFSVERPDGSNFTLKIRSTKLEDSAMYFCARTRPPRYGYTFGSGTRLTVV.

The genes are TRBV7-7 and TRBJ1-2, with D hard to call. Germline V gene sequence: CDR1 SSHAT, CDR2 FNYEAQ (reference sequence). This CDR3 comprises 13 residues. V was shortened by 6 bases and J by 2 bases, with 10 bases between the two germline ends. CDR3 in amino acids: CASSVAENYGYTF. CDR3 DNA: TGTGCCAGCAGTGTTGCGGAAAACTATGGCTACACCTTC.

The chain employs TRBV28 and TRBJ1-2, with D possibly TRBD1 on 6 matching bases. V was clipped by 6 bases and J by 3 bases, with 20 bases between them. This CDR3 spans 16 amino acids. Germline lookup yields CDR1 MDHEN and CDR2 SYDVKM. The CDR3 region has the DNA TGTGCCAGCAGACCTAATGCTCTCAGGGGCGACTATGGCTACACCTTC. Its translation is CASRPNALRGDYGYTF.

This clonotype was counted between two and nine times. The chain links TRBV15 to TRBJ2-1; 7 bases are shared with TRBD2. Germline CDR1 LNHNV, CDR2 YYDKDF (reference sequence). V lost 3 bases and J lost 9; bases outside the gene matches: 5. The CDR3 loop spans 13 amino acids. CDR3 bases: TGTGCCACCAGCAGGGGAGGGGCGGCTGAGCAGTTCTTC. The encoded protein is CATSRGGAAEQFF.

The chain couples TRBV6-1 to TRBJ2-3; no firm D call. Germline loops: CDR1 MNHNS, CDR2 SASEGT. V was cut by 10 bases and J by 4 bases, with 12 bases left in between. This CDR3 contains 12 residues. DNA of the CDR3: TGTGCCATTAGTACGGGCCCAGATACGCAGTATTTT. Translation gives CAISTGPDTQYF.

The chain is built from TRBV18 and TRBJ1-2, with D possibly matching TRBD1 (5 bases). This CDR3 is 16 amino acids long. V was pared by 2 bases and J by 6 bases, with 19 bases between. In germline, CDR1 is KGHSH, CDR2 LQKENI. This chain's CDR3 is CASSPIGGLDVDGYTF. In nucleotides, the CDR3 is TGTGCCAGCTCACCAATCGGGGGTCTGGATGTGGATGGCTACACCTTC.

Comments on this clonotype: This could be a read error, since a much larger clone is one nucleotide away. The rearrangement links TRBV20-1 to TRBJ1-6; TRBD1 is a possible D gene (5 bases). Germline-derived CDR1 and CDR2 are DFQATT and SNEGSKA (reference sequence). The CDR3 sequence is 14 residues long. CDR3 in amino acids: CSARDVTVNSPLQF. The CDR3 coding sequence is TGCAGTGCTAGAGATGTGACAGTAAATTCACCCCTCCAATTT.

The chain combines TRBV7-6 with TRBJ2-3; TRBD2 agrees at 7 bases. CDR1 and CDR2 (germline): SGHVS, FNYEAQ. V lost 6 bases to trimming and J lost 5 bases; unmatched junction nucleotides: 8. The CDR3 loop spans 14 amino acids. The CDR3 sequence is CASSLEGREDTQYF. The CDR3 DNA is TGTGCCAGCAGTTTGGAGGGGAGGGAAGATACGCAGTATTTT.

Comment on this clonotype: Because the CDR3 is missing its conserved closing phenylalanine or tryptophan, this is likely a read error. The V gene is TRBV29-1, the J gene TRBJ2-7, with 8 bases that match TRBD2. Germline-derived CDR1 and CDR2 are SQVTM and ANQGSEA. CDR3 size: 14 residues. The junction had 13 bases not matched to a gene; V was cut back by 6 bases and J by 6 bases. CDR3 residues: CSVHAGGGGAEQYY. The CDR3, as DNA: TGCAGCGTCCACGCCGGGGGGGGAGGAGCCGAGCAGTACTAC.

Notes on this clonotype: One end of the junction varies from germline; a read error may be responsible. The gene calls are TRBV20-1 and TRBJ1-3; D unresolved. The CDR3 sequence is 12 residues long. The germline V gene encodes CDR1 DFQATT and CDR2 SNEGSKA (reference sequence). The CDR3 sequence is CNARDRGNTIYF. CDR3 bases: TGCAATGCTAGAGATCGGGGAAACACCATATATTTT.

This clonotype was seen many times. The chain recombines TRBV27 with TRBJ2-7; 10 bases are shared with TRBD2. This CDR3 comprises 16 residues. CDR1 MNHEY and CDR2 SMNVEV come from the germline V gene (reference sequence). V lost 4 bases and J lost 5; bases outside the gene matches: 11. Written as DNA, the CDR3 is TGTGCCAGCAGTTCGCCGACTAGCGGGTACACAAACGAGCAGTACTTC. Its translation: CASSSPTSGYTNEQYF.

Only a few counts were recorded for this clonotype. V and J are TRBV6-5 and TRBJ2-7; 7 positions agree with TRBD2. The V gene end was trimmed by 0 bases and the J gene end by 7 bases; junction bases not matched to a gene: 6. CDR1 MNHEY and CDR2 SVGAGI come from the germline V gene. This CDR3 region has 14 residues. In DNA, the CDR3 is TGTGCCAGCAGTTACTCAACTAGCGTAGGGGAGCAGTACTTC. Translation: CASSYSTSVGEQYF.

The sample holds a few counts of this clonotype. The chain recombines TRBV7-2 with TRBJ1-1; D might be TRBD1 (6 bases). Trimming removed 4 bases at V and 8 bases at J, with 11 bases between. CDR3 length equals 12 residues. Germline V gives CDR1 SGHTA, CDR2 FQGNSA. CDR3: CASSYDRPEAFF. The CDR3 DNA reads as TGTGCCAGCAGCTATGACAGGCCCGAAGCTTTCTTT.

This clonotype has a count of ten or more. The chain employs TRBV11-2 and TRBJ2-3, with 12 bases fitting TRBD2. The CDR3 covers 16 residues. V trimming: 2 bases; J trimming: 7 bases; junction bases outside the gene matches: 7. The germline CDR1 and CDR2 sequences are SGHAT and FQNNGV. The CDR3 protein is CASSLSLAGGGHTQYF. In DNA, the CDR3 is TGTGCCAGCAGCTTATCGCTAGCGGGAGGGGGACATACGCAGTATTTT.

This clonotype was observed a single time. This may come from a read error, since a much larger clone is one base off. V is TRBV20-1 and J is TRBJ2-3; 10 bases map to TRBD1. Germline V lookup: CDR1 DFQATT, CDR2 SNEGSKA (reference sequence). The CDR3 is 14 residues long. V lost 7 bases, J lost 3 bases, and 7 bases stayed unmatched. The CDR3 nucleotides are TGCAGTGTCGTGGACAGGGGGACGACAGATACGCAGTATTTT. This encodes CSVVDRGTTDTQYF.

The chain carries TRBV20-1 and TRBJ2-3; the match to TRBD2 covers 12 bases. CDR1 and CDR2 from the germline V gene are DFQATT and SNEGSKA (reference sequence). V shed 5 bases, J shed 6 bases, and the junction held 9 bases outside the gene matches. CDR3 size: 15 residues. Here the CDR3 reads CSASRLAGAGDTQYF. The CDR3 DNA sequence: TGCAGTGCTTCGAGACTAGCGGGAGCTGGGGATACGCAGTATTTT.

V is TRBV5-4 and J is TRBJ1-3, with 7 nucleotides matching TRBD1. Trimming at V came to 4 bases and at J to 1 base, leaving 2 bases not matched to a gene. CDR1 SGHNT and CDR2 YYREEE come from the germline V gene (reference sequence). The CDR3 has 14 residues. The CDR3 region has the DNA TGTGCCAGCAGCGTGACAGGGTCTGGAAACACCATATATTTT. This translates into CASSVTGSGNTIYF.

Only a few counts were recorded for this clonotype. The chain is built from TRBV7-6 and TRBJ2-1; 8 bases map to TRBD2. Germline CDR1 is SGHVS and CDR2 is FNYEAQ. V dropped 1 base and J dropped 4; count of bases not matched to a gene: 3. The CDR3 sequence is 15 residues long. The DNA for the CDR3 is TGTGCCAGCAGCTTAGGTAGCGGGGTATACAATGAGCAGTTCTTC. It translates to CASSLGSGVYNEQFF.

This clonotype was recorded many times. This CDR3 is CSAQLGGAGPDTQYF. The DNA of the CDR3 is TGCAGTGCTCAGCTAGGGGGCGCAGGGCCAGATACGCAGTATTTT. V gene TRBV20-1 combines with J gene TRBJ2-3; 7 nucleotides match TRBD1. The ends lost 5 bases at V and 4 bases at J; junction bases unmatched: 12. The CDR3 is made up of 15 amino acids. Germline V gene lookup returns CDR1 DFQATT and CDR2 SNEGSKA (reference sequence).

This clonotype was seen a handful of times. The chain employs TRBV7-9 and TRBJ2-3; possible D gene TRBD1, 5 bases. CDR3 length: 13 residues. CDR1 and CDR2 (germline): SEHNR, FQNEAQ (reference sequence). The germline V and J ends were trimmed by 7 bases and 5 bases, with 13 bases remaining between them. As DNA, the CDR3 is TGTGCCAGCATCCTCTTAACAGGAGATACGCAGTATTTT. Encoded protein: CASILLTGDTQYF.

The rearrangement uses TRBV28 and TRBJ1-2; D unresolved. Germline V gene data show CDR1 as MDHEN and CDR2 as SYDVKM. With 5 bases removed from V and 6 bases from J, the gap between germline ends came to 22 bases. This CDR3 spans 16 amino acids. CDR3 nucleotides: TGTGCCAGCAGTAAGAGACGGAGGGCCCAGGCGCATGGCTACACCTTC. Its translation: CASSKRRRAQAHGYTF.

In its sample, this clonotype was seen many times. The chain is built from TRBV6-2 or TRBV6-3 and TRBJ2-7, with D tentatively TRBD1 (5 bases). Trimming stripped 4 bases from V and 2 bases from J, with 9 bases between. The CDR3 extends over 13 amino acids. Germline V gene data show CDR1 as MNHEY and CDR2 as SVGEGT. The CDR3 reads CASSWGGPYEQYF. CDR3 nucleotide sequence: TGTGCCAGCAGTTGGGGCGGCCCCTACGAGCAGTACTTC.

This clonotype was seen at least ten times. This sequence joins TRBV28 and TRBJ1-5; no definite D call. This CDR3 region has 14 residues. Germline V gene lookup returns CDR1 MDHEN and CDR2 SYDVKM. V was pared by 2 bases and J by 3 bases, with 8 bases between. CDR3 in amino acids: CASSLQFFNQPQHF. As DNA, the CDR3 is TGTGCCAGCAGTTTACAGTTTTTCAATCAGCCCCAGCATTTT.

The chain is built from TRBV4-2 and TRBJ1-1; D perhaps matches TRBD1 (5 bases). V was shortened by 5 bases and J by 12 bases, with 16 bases between the two germline ends. CDR1 is LGHNA, CDR2 YNFKEQ, per germline. The CDR3 runs to 12 residues. This chain's CDR3 is CASSLGGTVTFF. Written as DNA, the CDR3 is TGTGCCAGCAGCTTGGGCGGGACGGTGACTTTCTTT.

This clonotype was observed a few times. The V and J genes are TRBV7-3 and TRBJ2-5; TRBD2 might be the D (5 bases). CDR1 is SGHTA, CDR2 FQGTGA, per germline. The CDR3 is 14 residues long. Trimming stripped 3 bases from V and 5 bases from J, with 13 bases between. In DNA, the CDR3 is TGTGCCAGCAGCTTGAGGGCTGGAGCGGAGACCCAGTACTTC. The encoded protein is CASSLRAGAETQYF.

At least ten counts were recorded for this clonotype. This chain links TRBV6-1 with TRBJ1-2; D might be TRBD1 (5 bases). Germline V gives CDR1 MNHNS, CDR2 SASEGT. V was pared by 5 bases and J by 2 bases, with 9 bases between. The CDR3 loop spans 13 amino acids. The chain's CDR3 is CASSRGRNYGYTF. CDR3 in DNA: TGTGCCAGCAGTCGGGGACGGAACTATGGCTACACCTTC.

This clonotype has just one count. One end of the junction is discordant with germline, which a read error may explain. This chain connects TRBV7-2 to TRBJ1-6; D gene unclear. CDR3 length: 15 amino acids. The V gene's germline CDR1 is SGHTA and CDR2 FQGNSA. CDR3 DNA sequence: TGTGCCAGCAGCCCTGGGCGGAATTATAATTCACCCTTCCACTTT. It encodes CASSPGRNYNSPFHF.

This clonotype was seen at least ten times. The J gene is TRBJ2-1, the V gene TRBV27, with 7 bases that match TRBD2. CDR3 length: 16 residues. In germline, CDR1 is MNHEY, CDR2 SMNVEV (reference sequence). J gave up 3 bases and V 5 bases, and 10 bases lay outside the gene matches. CDR3 in amino acids: CASSPRDGRVYNEQFF. DNA of the CDR3: TGTGCCAGCAGTCCCCGAGATGGGAGGGTCTACAATGAGCAGTTCTTC.

A note on this clonotype: One junction end does not reproduce the germline sequence, and a read error may be involved. This rearrangement joins TRBV6-2 or TRBV6-3 to TRBJ2-1, with D possibly being TRBD1 or TRBD2 (5 bases each). This CDR3 comprises 16 residues. CDR1 is MNHEY, CDR2 SVGEGT, per germline. CDR3 sequence (DNA): TGTGCCAGCAGCCAAGGGGACGTCAACTCCTACAATAAGCAGTTCTTC. Translation: CASSQGDVNSYNKQFF.

About this clonotype: At one end, the junction sequence differs from germline, possibly due to a read error. The chain recombines TRBV7-2 with TRBJ2-7; 9 bases are shared with TRBD1. Germline CDR1 is SGHTA and CDR2 is FQGNSA. The CDR3 contains 16 residues. The chain's CDR3 is CASILRSGTGTYEQYF. The CDR3 nucleotides are TGTGCCAGCATCTTAAGATCCGGGACAGGGACCTACGAGCAGTACTTC.